The 5 T cell receptor beta chains below were found in one sample sequenced in a study of long-term antiretroviral therapy in people with HIV. A v3.0 immunoSEQ assay was performed at survey level. Here immunoSEQ multiplex PCR was the method, and the copy in TCRdb shows in-frame clones only, minus some. The table includes around 27,000 clones, roughly 88% detected once. This specimen was unsorted PBMCs, taken about 4.5 years after starting antiretroviral therapy. The receptors derive from a man aged 25 to 40 with HIV.

The V gene is TRBV9, the J gene TRBJ2-2, with 9 nucleotides matching TRBD1. Germline V CDR1 and CDR2: SGDLS, YYNGEE. The CDR3 is 15 amino acids. The trim removed 3 bases at V and 5 bases at J, leaving 5 bases unmatched. The CDR3 reads CASSGRTGETGELFF. The CDR3 DNA reads as TGTGCCAGCAGCGGCAGGACAGGGGAAACCGGGGAGCTGTTTTTT.

The chain couples TRBV7-9 to TRBJ2-7; D is ambiguous. The ends were cut back, 8 bases at V and 4 bases at J, with 15 bases in the middle. Germline CDR1 and CDR2: SEHNR and FQNEAQ (reference sequence). CDR3 length equals 13 residues. DNA of the CDR3: TGTGCCAGCGACGGTGGATTTGGTTACGAGCAGTACTTC. It specifies CASDGGFGYEQYF. Full variable domain (outside the CDR3, taken from reference TRBV7-9 and TRBJ2-7): DTGVSQNPRHKITKRGQNVTFRCDPISEHNRLYWYRQTLGQGPEFLTYFQNEAQLEKSRLLSDRFSAERPKGSFSTLEIQRTEQGDSAMYLCASDGGFGYEQYFGPGTRLTVT.

CDR3 coding DNA: TGTGCCTGGAGTAACGGGCAGCTGTACCAAGAGACCCAGTACTTC. Protein product: CAWSNGQLYQETQYF. This chain links TRBV30 with TRBJ2-5, with D unresolved. Trimming pared 2 bases from V and 0 bases from J, leaving 13 bases between. Germline V gives CDR1 GTSNPN, CDR2 SVGIG (reference sequence). This CDR3 region has 15 residues.

The CDR3 DNA follows: TGTGCCAGCAGCCAAGAATTGGCGGTATTAGCGGGAGGCGAGCAGTACTTC. As protein: CASSQELAVLAGGEQYF. The V gene is TRBV4-2, the J gene TRBJ2-7; 10 bases fit TRBD2. CDR3 length: 17 residues. CDR1 and CDR2 (germline): LGHNA, YNFKEQ. With 0 bases clipped from V and 6 bases from J, the junction kept 11 bases outside the gene matches.

The V call is TRBV15, the J call TRBJ2-7; D gene unclear. V gave up 0 bases and J gave up 3 bases, with 3 bases separating them. The CDR3 is 12 amino acids. Germline CDR1 LNHNV, CDR2 YYDKDF (reference sequence). The DNA for the CDR3 is TGTGCCACCAGCAGAGATCTCTACGAGCAGTACTTC. Protein sequence: CATSRDLYEQYF.